One sample yielded the 3 T cell receptor beta chains listed below, sequenced in a study of blood T cell repertoires in COVID-19. Produced via immunoSEQ multiplex PCR; TCRdb's table is partial and in-frame only. The profile shows about 250,000 clones, 80% to 90% of them singletons. The sequenced material came from PBMCs or T cells enriched from blood (not recorded which). Every receptor here comes from a woman between 18 and 30 years old who had recovered from COVID-19.

The chain couples TRBV30 to TRBJ2-7; the match to TRBD2 covers 7 bases. The CDR3 loop spans 16 amino acids. V was clipped by 4 bases and J by 7 bases; unmatched bases: 19. Germline loops: CDR1 GTSNPN, CDR2 SVGIG (reference sequence). The CDR3 DNA reads TGTGCCTGGATCCCAACGGATTGGCGGGGACTACGAGAGCAGTACTTC. It is translated as CAWIPTDWRGLREQYF.

CDR3 in amino acids: CASGQVQRTNEKLFF. The CDR3 coding sequence is TGTGCCAGCGGACAGGTACAAAGAACTAATGAAAAACTGTTTTTT. The genes are TRBV6-5 and TRBJ1-4; 7 nucleotides line up with TRBD1. Germline V CDR1 and CDR2: MNHEY, SVGAGI. V lost 8 bases and J lost 1; bases outside the gene matches: 7. The CDR3 runs to 15 residues.

The chain combines TRBV5-4 with TRBJ2-5; 9 nucleotides match TRBD1. The V segment lost 2 bases and the J segment 2 bases; nucleotides outside the gene matches: 1. CDR1 is SGHNT, CDR2 YYREEE, per germline (reference sequence). The CDR3 runs 14 residues. CDR3: CASSFGTGQETQYF. The CDR3 DNA follows: TGTGCCAGCAGCTTTGGGACAGGGCAAGAGACCCAGTACTTC.